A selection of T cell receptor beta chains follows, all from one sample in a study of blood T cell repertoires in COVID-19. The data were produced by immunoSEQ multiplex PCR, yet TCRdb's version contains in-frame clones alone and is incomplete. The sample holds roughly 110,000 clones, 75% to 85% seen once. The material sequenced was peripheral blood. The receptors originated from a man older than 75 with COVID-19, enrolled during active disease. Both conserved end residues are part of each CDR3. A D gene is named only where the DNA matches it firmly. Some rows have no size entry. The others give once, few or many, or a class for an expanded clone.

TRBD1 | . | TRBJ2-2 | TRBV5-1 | CASSWTGFVVTGELFF | TGCGCCAGCAGCTGGACAGGGTTCGTCGTCACCGGGGAGCTGTTTTTT
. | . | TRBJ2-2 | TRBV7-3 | CASSSNLATGELFF | TGTGCCAGCAGCTCCAATCTAGCAACCGGGGAGCTGTTTTTT
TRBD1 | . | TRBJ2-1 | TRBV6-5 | CATATGGARREQFF | TGTGCCACCGCGACAGGGGGCGCTCGGCGGGAGCAGTTCTTC
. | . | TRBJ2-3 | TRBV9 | CASTPGLQLDTQYF | TGTGCCAGCACCCCGGGACTTCAACTCGATACGCAGTATTTT
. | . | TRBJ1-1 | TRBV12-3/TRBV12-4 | CASSPTGRVAFF | TGTGCCAGCAGTCCGACAGGCCGGGTCGCTTTCTTT
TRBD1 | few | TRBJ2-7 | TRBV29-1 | CSVRTGGYEQYF | TGCAGCGTCAGGACAGGGGGCTACGAGCAGTACTTC
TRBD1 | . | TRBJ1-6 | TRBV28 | CASSFPGTDPTDYNSPLHF | TGTGCCAGCAGTTTTCCGGGGACAGATCCGACCGACTATAATTCACCCCTCCACTTT
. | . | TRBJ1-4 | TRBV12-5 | CASAKGSFEKLFF | TGTGCTAGTGCCAAAGGGAGCTTTGAGAAACTGTTTTTT
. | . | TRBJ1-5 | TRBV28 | CASSPHWGAQHF | TGTGCCAGCAGCCCCCACTGGGGAGCCCAGCATTTT
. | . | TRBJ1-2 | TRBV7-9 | CASSPLGANYGYTF | TGTGCCAGCAGCCCCCTGGGGGCAAACTATGGCTACACCTTC
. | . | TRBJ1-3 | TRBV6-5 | CASTPKNGHGNTIYF | TGTGCCAGCACCCCCAAGAATGGGCATGGAAACACCATATATTTT
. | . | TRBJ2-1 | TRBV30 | CAWNTRVGRHNEQFF | TGTGCCTGGAATACCCGGGTCGGGAGACACAATGAGCAGTTCTTC
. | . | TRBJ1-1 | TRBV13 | CASSLSGTEAFF | TGTGCCAGCAGCTTATCCGGCACTGAAGCTTTCTTT
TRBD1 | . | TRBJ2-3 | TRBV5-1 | CASSPTGGPTDTQYF | TGCGCCAGCAGCCCGACAGGGGGGCCCACAGATACGCAGTATTTT
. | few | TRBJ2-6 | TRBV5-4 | CASSLDSRSGANVLTF | TGTGCCAGCAGCTTGGACAGTAGGTCTGGGGCCAACGTCCTGACTTTC
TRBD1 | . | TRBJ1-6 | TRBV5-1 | CASSLAGQGSSYNSPLHF | TGCGCCAGCAGCTTGGCGGGACAGGGGAGCTCCTATAATTCACCCCTCCACTTT
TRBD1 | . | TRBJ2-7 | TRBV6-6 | CASSYTGDEQYF | TGTGCCAGCAGTTACACAGGGGACGAGCAGTACTTC
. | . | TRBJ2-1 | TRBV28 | CASSRERWDEQFF | TGTGCCAGCAGTCGAGAGAGGTGGGATGAGCAGTTCTTC
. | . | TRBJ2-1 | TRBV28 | CASRRTEYNEQFF | TGTGCCAGCAGGAGGACAGAGTACAATGAGCAGTTCTTC
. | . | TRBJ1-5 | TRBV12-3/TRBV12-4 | CASSVTDRQPQHF | TGTGCCAGCAGTGTAACGGACAGACAGCCCCAGCATTTT
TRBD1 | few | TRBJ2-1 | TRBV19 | CASSIGQGSYNEQFF | TGTGCCAGTAGTATTGGACAGGGGTCCTACAATGAGCAGTTCTTC
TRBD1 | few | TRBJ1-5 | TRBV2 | CASRQGSNQPQHF | TGTGCCAGCAGACAGGGGAGCAATCAGCCCCAGCATTTT
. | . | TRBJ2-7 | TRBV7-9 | CASSLGGPGHTSTYEQYF | TGTGCCAGCAGCTTAGGCGGACCGGGACACACTTCAACCTACGAGCAGTACTTC
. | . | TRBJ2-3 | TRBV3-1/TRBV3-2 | CASSQDGGDTQYF | TGTGCCAGCAGCCAAGACGGAGGGGATACGCAGTATTTT
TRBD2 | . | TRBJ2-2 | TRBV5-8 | CASSAPGLAGVFNTGELFF | TGTGCCAGCAGCGCACCGGGACTAGCGGGAGTATTTAACACCGGGGAGCTGTTTTTT
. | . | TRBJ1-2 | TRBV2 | CASSEEGGNGYTF | TGTGCCAGCAGTGAGGAGGGTGGGAATGGCTACACCTTC
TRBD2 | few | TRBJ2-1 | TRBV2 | CASSSTSGSLYEQFF | TGTGCCAGCAGTTCTACTAGCGGGAGTTTGTATGAGCAGTTCTTC
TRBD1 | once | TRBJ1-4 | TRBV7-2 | CASSLDRGREKLFF | TGTGCCAGCAGCTTAGACAGGGGGAGAGAAAAACTGTTTTTT
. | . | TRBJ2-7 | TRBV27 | CASSAGRAYEQYF | TGTGCCAGCAGTGCGGGACGGGCCTACGAGCAGTACTTC
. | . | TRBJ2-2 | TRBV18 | CASSPPQGITGELFF | TGTGCCAGCTCACCACCCCAGGGGATCACCGGGGAGCTGTTTTTT
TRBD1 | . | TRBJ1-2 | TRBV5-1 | CASSLAGTVYGYTF | TGCGCCAGCAGCTTGGCTGGGACAGTTTATGGCTACACCTTC
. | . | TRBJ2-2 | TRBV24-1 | CAIRGGNTGELFF | TGTGCCATCAGGGGGGGAAACACCGGGGAGCTGTTTTTT
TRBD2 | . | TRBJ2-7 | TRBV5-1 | CASRPGTSGIYEQYF | TGCGCCAGCAGACCGGGGACTAGCGGGATTTACGAGCAGTACTTC
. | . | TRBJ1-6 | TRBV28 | CARGGRGQPSSYNSPLHF | TGTGCCCGCGGGGGGCGGGGGCAGCCGAGCTCCTATAATTCACCCCTCCACTTT
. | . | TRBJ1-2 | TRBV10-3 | CAISESVGPVWGYTF | TGTGCCATCAGTGAGTCCGTTGGGCCGGTTTGGGGCTACACCTTC
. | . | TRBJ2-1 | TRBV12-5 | CASGSARGSVGNEQFF | TGTGCTAGTGGTTCCGCGAGGGGGAGCGTAGGGAATGAGCAGTTCTTC
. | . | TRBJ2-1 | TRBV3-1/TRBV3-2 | CASTELGGGTYNEQFF | TGTGCCAGCACCGAACTCGGTGGCGGGACGTACAATGAGCAGTTCTTC
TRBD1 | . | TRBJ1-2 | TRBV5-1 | CASSLTDRGRSYGYTF | TGCGCCAGCAGCTTGACCGACAGGGGGCGAAGCTATGGCTACACCTTC
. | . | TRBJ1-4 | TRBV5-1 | CASSPGDLSKEQLFF | TGCGCCAGCAGCCCAGGGGATTTATCAAAGGAGCAACTGTTTTTT
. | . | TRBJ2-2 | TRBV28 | CASSPSGHPNTGELFF | TGTGCCAGCAGTCCCTCGGGACACCCGAACACCGGGGAGCTGTTTTTT
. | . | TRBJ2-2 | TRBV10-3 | CAISLGPNTGELFF | TGTGCCATCAGTCTGGGCCCGAACACCGGGGAGCTGTTTTTT
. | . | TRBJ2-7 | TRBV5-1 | CASSLWTVSEQYF | TGCGCCAGCAGCTTGTGGACAGTGAGCGAGCAGTACTTC
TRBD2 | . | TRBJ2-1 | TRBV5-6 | CASSQGLAGSYNEQFF | TGTGCCAGCAGCCAGGGACTAGCGGGATCCTACAATGAGCAGTTCTTC
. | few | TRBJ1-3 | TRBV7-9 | CASSVLEGNTIYF | TGTGCCAGCAGCGTGCTCGAGGGAAACACCATATATTTT
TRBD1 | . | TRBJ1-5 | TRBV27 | CASSSGTGNQPQHF | TGTGCCAGCAGTTCAGGGACAGGCAATCAGCCCCAGCATTTT
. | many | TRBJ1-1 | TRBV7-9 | CASSYGQNSEAFF | TGTGCCAGCAGCTACGGACAGAATTCTGAAGCTTTCTTT